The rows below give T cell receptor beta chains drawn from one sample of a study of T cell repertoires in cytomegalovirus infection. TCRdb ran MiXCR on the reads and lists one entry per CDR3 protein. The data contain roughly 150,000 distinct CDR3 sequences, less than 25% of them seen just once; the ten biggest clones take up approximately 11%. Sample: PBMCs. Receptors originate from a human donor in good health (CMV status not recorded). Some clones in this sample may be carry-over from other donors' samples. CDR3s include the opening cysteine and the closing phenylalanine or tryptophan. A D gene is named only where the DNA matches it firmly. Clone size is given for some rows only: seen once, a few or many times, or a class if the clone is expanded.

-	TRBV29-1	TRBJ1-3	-	TGCAGCGTGGAGGGTGCTGGAAACACCATATATTTT	CSVEGAGNTIYF
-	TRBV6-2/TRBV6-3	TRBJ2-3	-	TGTGCCAGCAGTTACCCCGTTCCGGTGCCAGATACGCAGTATTTT	CASSYPVPVPDTQYF
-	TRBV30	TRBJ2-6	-	TGTGCCTGGAACGGACAGAACTCTGGGGCCAACGTCCTGACTTTC	CAWNGQNSGANVLTF
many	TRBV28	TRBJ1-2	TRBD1	TGTGCCAGCAGACCACAGGGGGCCGCTAACTATGGCTACACCTTC	CASRPQGAANYGYTF
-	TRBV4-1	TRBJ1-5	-	TGCGCCAGCAGCCAAGATCTAGGTACAGGGTCCCAGCCCCAGCATTTT	CASSQDLGTGSQPQHF
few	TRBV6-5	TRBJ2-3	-	TGTGCCAGCAGTTATCATATCGAGGGGACCACAGATACGCAGTATTTT	CASSYHIEGTTDTQYF
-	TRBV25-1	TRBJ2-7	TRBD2	TGTGCCAGCAGTGACCATGGACTAGCGCAGGCAGGGGAGCAGTACTTC	CASSDHGLAQAGEQYF
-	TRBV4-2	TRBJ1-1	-	TGTGCCAGCAGCCAGAGGGGAGGAAGCACTGAAGCTTTCTTT	CASSQRGGSTEAFF
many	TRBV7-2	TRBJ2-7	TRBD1	TGTGCCAGCAGCGCCGCTTTAAGGACAGGGGGTTCCGAGCAGTACTTC	CASSAALRTGGSEQYF
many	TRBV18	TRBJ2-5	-	TGTGCCAGCTCACCTCGGGCGCGGCAAGAGACCCAGTACTTC	CASSPRARQETQYF
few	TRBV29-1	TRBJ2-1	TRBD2	TGCAGCGCCCAACGGCAGGGCGTGGCGGGAGTCTACAATGAGCAGTTCTTC	CSAQRQGVAGVYNEQFF
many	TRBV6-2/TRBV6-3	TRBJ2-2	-	TGTGCCACCCTGGGACAGAACACCGGGGAGCTGTTTTTT	CATLGQNTGELFF
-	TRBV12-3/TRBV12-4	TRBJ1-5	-	TGTGCCAGCAGTCCCACACGACAGGTCAATCAGCCCCAGCATTTT	CASSPTRQVNQPQHF
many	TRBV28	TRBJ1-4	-	TGTGCCAGCAGTTCTGACTGGGGAAATGAAAAACTGTTTTTT	CASSSDWGNEKLFF
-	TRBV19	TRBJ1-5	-	TGTGCCAGTAGTATAGATCGCTATCAGCCCCAGCGTTTT	CASSIDRYQPQRF
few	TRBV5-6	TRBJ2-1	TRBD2	TGTGCCAGCAGCTTCCGCGGGAGCTCCTACAATGAGCAGTTCTTC	CASSFRGSSYNEQFF
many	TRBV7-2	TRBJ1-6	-	TGTGCCAGCAGCCGTGGACAGTCTTATAATTCACCCCTCCACTTT	CASSRGQSYNSPLHF
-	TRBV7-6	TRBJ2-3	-	TGTGCCAGCGGCACAGGAGAGACGCAGTATTTT	CASGTGETQYF
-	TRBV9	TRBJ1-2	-	TGTGCCAGCACCGAAACCCAGGGGAGGTATGGCTACACCTTC	CASTETQGRYGYTF
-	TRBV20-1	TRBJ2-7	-	TGCAGTGCTAGAGATGCGGGGACTGCCGGCGAGCAGTACTTC	CSARDAGTAGEQYF
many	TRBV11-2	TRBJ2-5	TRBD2	TGTGCCAGCTGCCAAACTAGCGGGGCTGGAGAGACCCAGTACTTC	CASCQTSGAGETQYF
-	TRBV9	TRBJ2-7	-	TGTGCCAGCTCCGGGGGGCCCGCGTCCTACGAGCAGTACTTC	CASSGGPASYEQYF
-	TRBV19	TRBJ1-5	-	TGTGCCAGTAGTATAGCTCACAGCGCGGCAGGTCAGCCCCAGCATTTT	CASSIAHSAAGQPQHF
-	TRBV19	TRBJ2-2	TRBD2	TGTGCCGTTAGGAGCGGGGAGAACACCGGGGAGCTGTTTTTT	CAVRSGENTGELFF
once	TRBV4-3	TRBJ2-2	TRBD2	TGCGCCAGCAGCCAAGATACCACCGGGAGGGCCCGCGGGGAGCTGTTTTTT	CASSQDTTGRARGELFF
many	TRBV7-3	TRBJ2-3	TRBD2	TGTGCCAGCAGCCTACTAGCGGGAGATACGCAGTATTTT	CASSLLAGDTQYF
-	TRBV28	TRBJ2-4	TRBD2	TGTGCCAGCAGTTCCCTGACTAGCGGGAGGAGGTACATTCAGTACTTC	CASSSLTSGRRYIQYF
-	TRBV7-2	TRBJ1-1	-	TGTGCCAGCAGCTTATACCCTGAAGCTTTCTTT	CASSLYPEAFF
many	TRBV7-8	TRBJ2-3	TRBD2	TGTGCCAGCAGTGATGAGGGACTAGCGGGAGGAGGGCCTACAGATACGCAGTATTTT	CASSDEGLAGGGPTDTQYF
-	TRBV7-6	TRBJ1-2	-	TGTGCCAGCAGCTCCCTCCTCAACACAAACTATGGCTACACCTTC	CASSSLLNTNYGYTF
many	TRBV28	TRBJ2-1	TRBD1	TGTGCCAGCCTAATGCGTCGGGACAGGGGACATTCCCTCTACAATGAGCAGTTCTTC	CASLMRRDRGHSLYNEQFF
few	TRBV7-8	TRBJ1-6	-	TGTGCCAGCAGCTCAGTAGGCGGACAGCCTAATTCACCCCTCCACTTT	CASSSVGGQPNSPLHF
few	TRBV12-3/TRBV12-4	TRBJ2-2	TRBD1	TGTGCCAGCACTCAAACAGGGGGCAACACCGGGGAGCTGTTTTTT	CASTQTGGNTGELFF
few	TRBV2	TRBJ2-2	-	TGTGCCAGCAGTGGAAGCGGCATGAACACCGGGGAGCTGTTTTTT	CASSGSGMNTGELFF
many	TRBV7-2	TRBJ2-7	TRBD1	TGTGCCAGCAGCGATCTCGGGACAGGGAGATACGAGCAGTACTTC	CASSDLGTGRYEQYF
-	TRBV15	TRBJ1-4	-	TGTGCCACCAGTTTCGGGGGGAATAATGAAAAACTGTTTTTT	CATSFGGNNEKLFF
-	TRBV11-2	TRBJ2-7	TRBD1	TGTGCCAGCAGCTGGGACCGGGACAGGGTTTCCTACGAGCAGTACTTC	CASSWDRDRVSYEQYF
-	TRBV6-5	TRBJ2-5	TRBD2	TGTGCCAGCAGTCCCATCGGACTAGCGGAAGAGACCCGGTACTTC	CASSPIGLAEETRYF
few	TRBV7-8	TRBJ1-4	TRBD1	TGTGCCAGCAGCTTAGGTCGGACAGGGATGTCGCAGGCCACTAATGAAAAACTGTTTTTT	CASSLGRTGMSQATNEKLFF
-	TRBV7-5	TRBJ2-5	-	-	CISVPDPLAGTSVPPSRETQYF
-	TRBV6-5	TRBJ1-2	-	TGTGCCAGCAGTTACTCGAATCGGGGTTCTAACTATGGCTACACCTTC	CASSYSNRGSNYGYTF
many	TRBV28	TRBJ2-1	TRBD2	TGTGCCAGCAGTTCATCCTGGACTAGCGGGAGCTCCTACAATGAGCAGTTCTTC	CASSSSWTSGSSYNEQFF